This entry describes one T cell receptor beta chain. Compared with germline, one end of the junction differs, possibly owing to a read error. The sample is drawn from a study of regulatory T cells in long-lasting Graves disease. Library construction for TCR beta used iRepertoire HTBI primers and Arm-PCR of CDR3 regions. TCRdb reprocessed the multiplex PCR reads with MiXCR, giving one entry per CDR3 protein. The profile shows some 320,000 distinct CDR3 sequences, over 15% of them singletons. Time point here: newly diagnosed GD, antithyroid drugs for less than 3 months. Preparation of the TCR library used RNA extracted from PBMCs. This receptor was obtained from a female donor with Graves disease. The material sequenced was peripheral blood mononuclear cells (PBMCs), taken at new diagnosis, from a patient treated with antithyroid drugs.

The CDR3 here is CASSPGGATGELYF. CDR3 coding DNA: TGTGCCAGCAGCCCCGGCGGGGCCACCGGGGAGCTGTACTTC. This chain links TRBV28 with TRBJ2-7; the D gene is possibly TRBD2 (6 bases). The germline V gene encodes CDR1 MDHEN and CDR2 SYDVKM. This CDR3 region has 14 residues.